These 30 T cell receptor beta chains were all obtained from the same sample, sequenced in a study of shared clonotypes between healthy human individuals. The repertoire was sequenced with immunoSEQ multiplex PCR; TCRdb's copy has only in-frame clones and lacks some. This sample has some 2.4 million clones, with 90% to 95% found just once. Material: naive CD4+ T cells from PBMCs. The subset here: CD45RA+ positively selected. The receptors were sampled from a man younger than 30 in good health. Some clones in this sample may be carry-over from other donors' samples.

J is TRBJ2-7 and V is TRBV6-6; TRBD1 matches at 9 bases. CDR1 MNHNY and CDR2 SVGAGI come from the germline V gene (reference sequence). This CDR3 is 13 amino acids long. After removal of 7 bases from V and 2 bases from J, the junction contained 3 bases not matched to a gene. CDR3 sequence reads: CASNRDRAYEQYF. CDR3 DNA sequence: TGTGCCAGCAACCGGGACAGGGCCTACGAGCAGTACTTC.

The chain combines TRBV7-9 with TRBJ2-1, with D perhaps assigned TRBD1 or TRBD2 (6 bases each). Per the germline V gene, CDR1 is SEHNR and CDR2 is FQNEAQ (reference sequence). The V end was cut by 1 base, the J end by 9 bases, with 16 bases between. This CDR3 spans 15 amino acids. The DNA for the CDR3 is TGTGCCAGCAGCTTAGGTCAGGGGAGGTTGTCTGAGCAGTTCTTC. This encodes CASSLGQGRLSEQFF.

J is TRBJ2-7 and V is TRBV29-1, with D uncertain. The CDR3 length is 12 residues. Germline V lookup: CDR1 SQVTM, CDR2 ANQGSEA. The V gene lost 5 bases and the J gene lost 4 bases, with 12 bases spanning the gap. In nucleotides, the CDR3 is TGCAGCGTTCGCCCTGATACGTACGAGCAGTACTTC. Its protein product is CSVRPDTYEQYF.

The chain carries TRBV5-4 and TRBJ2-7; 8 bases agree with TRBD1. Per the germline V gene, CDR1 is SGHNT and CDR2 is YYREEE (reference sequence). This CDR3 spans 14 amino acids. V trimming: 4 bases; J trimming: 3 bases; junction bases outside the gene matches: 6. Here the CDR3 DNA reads TGTGCCAGCAGCACAGGGGGATCCATCTACGAGCAGTACTTC. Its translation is CASSTGGSIYEQYF.

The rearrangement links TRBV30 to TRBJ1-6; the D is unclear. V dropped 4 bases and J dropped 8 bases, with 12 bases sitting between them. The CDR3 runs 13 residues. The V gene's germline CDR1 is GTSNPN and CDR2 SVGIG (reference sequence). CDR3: CAWMSAGDSPLHF. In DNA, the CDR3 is TGTGCCTGGATGTCGGCTGGGGATTCACCCCTCCACTTT.

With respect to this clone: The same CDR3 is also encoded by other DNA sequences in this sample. Here the CDR3 DNA reads TGTGCCAGCAGCTTAGGGCGGGGCAATCAGCCCCAGCATTTT. Residues: CASSLGRGNQPQHF. The V and J genes are TRBV11-2 and TRBJ1-5; D uncertain. The length of the CDR3 is 14 residues. CDR1 and CDR2 from the germline V gene are SGHAT and FQNNGV. V lost 1 base to trimming and J lost 2 bases, with 6 bases between them.

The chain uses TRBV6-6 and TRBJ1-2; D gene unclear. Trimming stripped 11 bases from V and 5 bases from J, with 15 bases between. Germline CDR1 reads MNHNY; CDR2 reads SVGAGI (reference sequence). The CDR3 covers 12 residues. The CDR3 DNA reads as TGTGCCTCCAAGGCCTCGGAATATGGCTACACCTTC. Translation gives CASKASEYGYTF.

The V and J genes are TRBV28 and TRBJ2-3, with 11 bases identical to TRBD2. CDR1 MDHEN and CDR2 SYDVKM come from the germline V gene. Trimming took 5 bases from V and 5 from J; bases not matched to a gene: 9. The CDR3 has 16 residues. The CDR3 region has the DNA TGTGCCAGCAGTCCTCTTACGGGACTAGCGGAAGATACGCAGTATTTT. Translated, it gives CASSPLTGLAEDTQYF. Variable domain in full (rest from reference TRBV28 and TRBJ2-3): DVKVTQSSRYLVKRTGEKVFLECVQDMDHENMFWYRQDPGLGLRLIYFSYDVKMKEKGDIPEGYSVSREKKERFSLILESASTNQTSMYLCASSPLTGLAEDTQYFGPGTRLTVL.

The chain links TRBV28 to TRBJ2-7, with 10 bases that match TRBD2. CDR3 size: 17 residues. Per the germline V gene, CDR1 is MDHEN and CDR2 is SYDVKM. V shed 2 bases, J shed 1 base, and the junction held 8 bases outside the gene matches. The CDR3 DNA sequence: TGTGCCAGCAGTTTAACTCTCCCTAGCGGGAGTTCCTACGAGCAGTACTTC. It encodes CASSLTLPSGSSYEQYF.

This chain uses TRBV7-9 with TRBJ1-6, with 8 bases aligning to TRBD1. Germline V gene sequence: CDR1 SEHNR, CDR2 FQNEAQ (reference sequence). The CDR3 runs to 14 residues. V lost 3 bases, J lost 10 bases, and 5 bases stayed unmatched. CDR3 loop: CASSFQGAGSPLHF. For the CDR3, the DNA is TGTGCCAGCAGCTTTCAGGGGGCGGGATCACCCCTCCACTTT.

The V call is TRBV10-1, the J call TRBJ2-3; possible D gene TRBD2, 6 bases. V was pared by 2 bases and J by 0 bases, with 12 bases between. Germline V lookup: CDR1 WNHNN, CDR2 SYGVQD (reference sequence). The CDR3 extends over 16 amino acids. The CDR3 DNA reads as TGCGCCAGCAGTGAGCGCGGGACGGTTAGCACAGATACGCAGTATTTT. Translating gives CASSERGTVSTDTQYF.

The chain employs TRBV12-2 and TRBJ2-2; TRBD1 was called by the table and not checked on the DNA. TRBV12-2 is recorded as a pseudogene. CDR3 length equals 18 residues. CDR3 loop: CASRSSRPRTGRAGELFF. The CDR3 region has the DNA TGTGCAAGTCGCTCCTCCAGACCCCGGACAGGGCGCGCCGGGGAGCTGTTTTTT.

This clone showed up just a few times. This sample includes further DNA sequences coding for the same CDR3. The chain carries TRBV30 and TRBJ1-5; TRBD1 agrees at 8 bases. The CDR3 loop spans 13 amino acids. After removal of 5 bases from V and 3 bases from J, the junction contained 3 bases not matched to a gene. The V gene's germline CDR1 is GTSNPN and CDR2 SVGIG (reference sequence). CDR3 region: CAWRGQDNQPQHF. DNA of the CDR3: TGTGCCTGGCGGGGACAGGACAATCAGCCCCAGCATTTT.

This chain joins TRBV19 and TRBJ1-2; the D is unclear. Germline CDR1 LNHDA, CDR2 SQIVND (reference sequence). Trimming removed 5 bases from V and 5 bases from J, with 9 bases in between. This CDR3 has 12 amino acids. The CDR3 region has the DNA TGTGCCAGTAGTCCGGACTTTTATGGCTACACCTTC. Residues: CASSPDFYGYTF.

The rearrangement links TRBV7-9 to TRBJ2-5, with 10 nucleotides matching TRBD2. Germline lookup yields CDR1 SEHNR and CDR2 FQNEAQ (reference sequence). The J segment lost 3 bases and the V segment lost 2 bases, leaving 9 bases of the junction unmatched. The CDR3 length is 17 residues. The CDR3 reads CASSLSSGGEIKETQYF. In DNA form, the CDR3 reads TGTGCCAGCAGCTTATCTAGCGGGGGAGAAATCAAAGAGACCCAGTACTTC.

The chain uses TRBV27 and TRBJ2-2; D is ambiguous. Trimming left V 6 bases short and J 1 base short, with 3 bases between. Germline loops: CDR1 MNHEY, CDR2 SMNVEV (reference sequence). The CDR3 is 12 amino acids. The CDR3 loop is CASSKNTGELFF. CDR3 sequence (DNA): TGTGCCAGCAGCAAGAACACCGGGGAGCTGTTTTTT.

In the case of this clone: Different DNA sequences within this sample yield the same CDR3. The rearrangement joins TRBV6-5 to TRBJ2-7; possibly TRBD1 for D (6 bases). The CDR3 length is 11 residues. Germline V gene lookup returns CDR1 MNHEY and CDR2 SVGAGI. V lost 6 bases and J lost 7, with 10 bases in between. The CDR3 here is CASRQGAEQYF. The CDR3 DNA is TGTGCCAGCAGACAGGGTGCTGAGCAGTACTTC.

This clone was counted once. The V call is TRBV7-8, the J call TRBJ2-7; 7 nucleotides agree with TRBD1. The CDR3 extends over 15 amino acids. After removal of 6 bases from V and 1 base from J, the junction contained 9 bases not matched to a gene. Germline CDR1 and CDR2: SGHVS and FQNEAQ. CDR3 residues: CASRPEGARSYEQYF. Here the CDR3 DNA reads TGTGCCAGCAGACCTGAGGGGGCGCGGTCCTACGAGCAGTACTTC.

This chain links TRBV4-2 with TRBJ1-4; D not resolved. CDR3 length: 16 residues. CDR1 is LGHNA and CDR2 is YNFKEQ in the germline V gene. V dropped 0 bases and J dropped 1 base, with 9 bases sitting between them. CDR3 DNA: TGTGCCAGCAGCCAAGAGTCAGCAGAAACTAATGAAAAACTGTTTTTT. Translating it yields CASSQESAETNEKLFF.

In DNA, the CDR3 is TGCGCCAGCAGCCAAGATTGGACTAGCATCCCCTACGAGCAGTACTTC. Translated: CASSQDWTSIPYEQYF. This chain links TRBV4-3 with TRBJ2-7; the match to TRBD2 covers 8 bases. V was pared by 0 bases and J by 2 bases, with 6 bases of the junction left unmatched. CDR1 is LGHNA and CDR2 is YSLEER in the germline V gene. CDR3 length equals 16 residues.

For the CDR3, the DNA is TGCGCCAGCAGCCCGGCGGGGTCGGGGGTGTACAATGAGCAGTTCTTC. Residues: CASSPAGSGVYNEQFF. The J gene is TRBJ2-1, the V gene TRBV5-1; tentatively, D is TRBD2 (6 bases). The V end was cut by 4 bases, the J end by 4 bases, with 18 bases between. CDR1 and CDR2 from the germline V gene are SGHRS and YFSETQ. The CDR3 length is 16 residues.

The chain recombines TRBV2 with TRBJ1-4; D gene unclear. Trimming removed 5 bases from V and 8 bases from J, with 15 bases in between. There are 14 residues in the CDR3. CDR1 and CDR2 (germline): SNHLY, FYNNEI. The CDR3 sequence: CASSYATKGEKLFF. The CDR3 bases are TGTGCCAGCAGTTACGCGACAAAAGGCGAAAAACTGTTTTTT. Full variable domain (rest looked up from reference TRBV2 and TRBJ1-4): EPEVTQTPSHQVTQMGQEVILRCVPISNHLYFYWYRQILGQKVEFLVSFYNNEISEKSEIFDDQFSVERPDGSNFTLKIRSTKLEDSAMYFCASSYATKGEKLFFGSGTQLSVL.

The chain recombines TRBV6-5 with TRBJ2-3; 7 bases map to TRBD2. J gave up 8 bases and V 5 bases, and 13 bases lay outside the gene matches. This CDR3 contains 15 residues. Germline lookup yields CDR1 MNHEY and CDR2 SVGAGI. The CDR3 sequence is CASSQRDSAQGTQYF. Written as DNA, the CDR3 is TGTGCCAGCAGTCAGCGGGACTCCGCCCAGGGTACGCAGTATTTT.

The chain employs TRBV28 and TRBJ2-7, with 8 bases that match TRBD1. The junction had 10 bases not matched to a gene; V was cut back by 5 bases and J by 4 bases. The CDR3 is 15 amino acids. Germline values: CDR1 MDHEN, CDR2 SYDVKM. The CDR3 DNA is TGTGCCAGCAGTCCCGCCGAGACAGGGGTATACGAGCAGTACTTC. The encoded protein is CASSPAETGVYEQYF.

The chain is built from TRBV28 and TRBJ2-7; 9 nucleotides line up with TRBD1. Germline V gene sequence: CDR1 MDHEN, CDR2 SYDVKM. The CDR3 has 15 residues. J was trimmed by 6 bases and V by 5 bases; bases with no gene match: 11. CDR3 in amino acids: CASSVVPGQGSEQYF. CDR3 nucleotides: TGTGCCAGCAGTGTAGTACCGGGACAGGGTAGCGAGCAGTACTTC.

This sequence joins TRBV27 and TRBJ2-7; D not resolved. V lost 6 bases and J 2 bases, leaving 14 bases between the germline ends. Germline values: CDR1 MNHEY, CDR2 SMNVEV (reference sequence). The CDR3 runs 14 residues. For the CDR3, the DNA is TGTGCCAGCAGCCGCCTCGGCGCGACCTACGAGCAGTACTTC. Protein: CASSRLGATYEQYF.

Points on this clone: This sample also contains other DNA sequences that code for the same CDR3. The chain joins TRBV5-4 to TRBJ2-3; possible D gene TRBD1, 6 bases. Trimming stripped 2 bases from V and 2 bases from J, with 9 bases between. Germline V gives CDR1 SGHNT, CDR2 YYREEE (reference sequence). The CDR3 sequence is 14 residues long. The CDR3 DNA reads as TGTGCCAGCAGCTTTCAGGGGTCCACAGATACGCAGTATTTT. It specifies CASSFQGSTDTQYF.

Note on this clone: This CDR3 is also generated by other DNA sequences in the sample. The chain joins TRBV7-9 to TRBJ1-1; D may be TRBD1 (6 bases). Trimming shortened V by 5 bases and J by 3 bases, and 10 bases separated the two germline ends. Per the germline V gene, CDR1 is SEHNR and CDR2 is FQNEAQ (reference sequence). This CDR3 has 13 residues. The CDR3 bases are TGTGCCAGCAGCCCACAGGGAGACACTGAAGCTTTCTTT. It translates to CASSPQGDTEAFF.

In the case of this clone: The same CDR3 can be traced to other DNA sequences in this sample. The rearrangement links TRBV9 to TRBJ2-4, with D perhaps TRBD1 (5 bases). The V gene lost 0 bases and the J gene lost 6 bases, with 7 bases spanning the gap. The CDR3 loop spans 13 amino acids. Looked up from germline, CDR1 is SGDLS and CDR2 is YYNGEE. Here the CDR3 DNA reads TGTGCCAGCAGCGTAGCCCAGGGAAACATTCAGTACTTC. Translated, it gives CASSVAQGNIQYF.

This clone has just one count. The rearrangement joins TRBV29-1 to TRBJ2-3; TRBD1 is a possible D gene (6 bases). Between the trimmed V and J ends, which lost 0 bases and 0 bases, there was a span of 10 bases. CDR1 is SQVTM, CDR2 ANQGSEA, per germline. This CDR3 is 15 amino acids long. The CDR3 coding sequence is TGCAGCGTTGAAGATTGGGGGCAGAGCACAGATACGCAGTATTTT. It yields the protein CSVEDWGQSTDTQYF.